Listed below are T cell receptor beta chains from one sample, sequenced in a study of blood T cells in healthy people across ages. A single record per CDR3 protein comes from TCRdb applying MiXCR to the 5' RACE reads. The sample lists about 1 million distinct CDR3 sequences; 35% to 50% were seen once. Sequences were obtained from blood. These receptors were collected from a woman aged 55-75 years in good health. Each CDR3 is given with its conserved first and last residue. D genes are given only for firm matches. Size tells how often a clone was seen (once, few, many) or the class of an expanded clone, and some rows leave it out.

CDR3,DNA,D,V,J,size
CASSPQTQLAGANVLTF,TGTGCCAGCTCCCCCCAGACACAACTGGCTGGGGCCAACGTCCTGACTTTC,.,TRBV2,TRBJ2-6,once
CASSQGVRAEAFF,TGTGCCAGCAGCCAGGGGGTGAGGGCTGAAGCTTTCTTT,.,TRBV16,TRBJ1-1,once
CASSFPAGANEQFF,TGTGCCAGCAGTTTTCCCGCAGGGGCCAATGAGCAGTTCTTC,.,TRBV28,TRBJ2-1,once
CASTSEQETQYF,TGTGCCAGTACTAGCGAACAAGAGACCCAGTACTTC,TRBD2,TRBV10-3,TRBJ2-5,.
CTTRGPDEQYF,TGTACCACCAGGGGGCCAGATGAGCAGTACTTC,TRBD1,TRBV29-1,TRBJ2-7,.
CAIRLAGAHNEQFF,TGTGCCATCAGGCTAGCGGGGGCCCACAATGAGCAGTTCTTC,TRBD2,TRBV10-3,TRBJ2-1,.
CASSWAPRGEAFF,TGTGCCAGCAGCTGGGCCCCCCGGGGTGAAGCTTTCTTT,.,TRBV12-3/TRBV12-4,TRBJ1-1,few
CASRYLFGYDRGHHGEQYF,TGTGCCAGCAGGTATTTGTTCGGCTATGACAGGGGGCATCATGGCGAGCAGTACTTC,TRBD1,TRBV6-5,TRBJ2-7,.
CATSDSSGRESIREQFF,TGTGCCACCAGTGATTCGAGCGGGAGAGAATCGATACGGGAGCAGTTCTTC,TRBD2,TRBV24-1,TRBJ2-1,.
CASSWRSDTSYNSPLHF,TGTGCCAGCAGCTGGAGGTCGGACACATCCTATAATTCACCCCTCCACTTT,.,TRBV7-9,TRBJ1-6,.
CSVADSPASPLHF,TGCAGCGTTGCTGACAGTCCAGCTAGTCCCCTCCACTTT,.,TRBV29-1,TRBJ1-6,.
CASMTGARDEQYF,TGTGCCAGCATGACGGGGGCTAGGGACGAGCAGTACTTC,.,TRBV7-2,TRBJ2-7,.
CSAPEIRASKEKNIQYF,TGCAGTGCTCCGGAGATCCGAGCGTCTAAGGAAAAAAACATTCAGTACTTC,.,TRBV20-1,TRBJ2-4,.
CASSGQRELGTQYF,TGCGCCAGCAGTGGCCAGCGGGAGCTGGGGACCCAGTACTTC,TRBD2,TRBV10-2,TRBJ2-5,once
CASSKFFCAEGGTDTQYF,TGTGCCAGCAGCAAATTCTTCTGCGCGGAGGGAGGCACAGATACGCAGTATTTT,.,TRBV21-1,TRBJ2-3,.
CARELAGFGSYEQYF,TGTGCCAGGGAGCTAGCGGGATTCGGTTCCTACGAGCAGTACTTC,TRBD2,TRBV7-2,TRBJ2-7,.
CATKGGLAGGREQFF,TGTGCCACTAAGGGGGGGCTAGCGGGAGGCAGGGAGCAGTTCTTC,TRBD2,TRBV12-3/TRBV12-4,TRBJ2-1,few
CASSNGAQYRGLLNTGELFF,TGTGCCAGCAGCAACGGAGCTCAGTACAGGGGACTCCTCAACACCGGGGAGCTGTTTTTT,.,TRBV7-9,TRBJ2-2,.
CASTGQEGGNEQYF,TGTGCCAGCACCGGACAGGAGGGGGGGAATGAGCAGTACTTC,.,TRBV13,TRBJ2-7,.
CASSYPLEGASPLHF,TGTGCCAGCAGTTACCCATTAGAGGGGGCTTCACCCCTCCACTTT,TRBD1,TRBV6-6,TRBJ1-6,few
CASTGPDSNQPQHF,TGTGCCAGCACCGGGCCAGATAGCAATCAGCCCCAGCATTTT,.,TRBV6-2/TRBV6-3,TRBJ1-5,.
CASKPGAGLYYEQYF,TGTGCCAGCAAGCCGGGGGCCGGCCTTTACTACGAGCAGTACTTC,.,TRBV27,TRBJ2-7,few
CASSPGPRFTEAFF,TGTGCCAGCAGCCCCGGACCGAGGTTCACTGAAGCTTTCTTT,.,TRBV7-8,TRBJ1-1,few
CAWSVRGGGYEQYF,TGTGCCTGGAGTGTACGTGGAGGGGGCTACGAGCAGTACTTC,.,TRBV30,TRBJ2-7,.
CASSQSPVSQETQYF,TGTGCCAGCAGCCAATCCCCGGTATCACAAGAGACCCAGTACTTC,.,TRBV3-1,TRBJ2-5,.
CASSYAGTDARYGYTF,TGTGCCAGCAGTTACGCCGGGACGGATGCTCGCTATGGCTACACCTTC,.,TRBV6-2/TRBV6-3,TRBJ1-2,.
CASSPGQRISYEQYF,TGTGCCAGCAGTCCGGGACAGAGAATCTCCTACGAGCAGTACTTC,TRBD1,TRBV27,TRBJ2-7,many
CASSYSSIAGYPNEQFF,TGTGCCAGCAGTTACTCGTCTATAGCGGGATATCCAAATGAGCAGTTCTTC,TRBD2,TRBV6-5,TRBJ2-1,few
CASRWGPSPYEQYF,TGTGCCAGCAGGTGGGGGCCAAGCCCCTACGAGCAGTACTTC,.,TRBV7-9,TRBJ2-7,.
CASSLSRLGRSRFF,TGTGCCAGCAGCCTTTCGAGGTTGGGACGGTCGCGGTTCTTC,.,TRBV13,TRBJ2-1,.
CSVKEGLGSANIQYF,TGCAGCGTTAAGGAGGGGTTAGGGAGCGCAAACATTCAGTACTTC,.,TRBV29-1,TRBJ2-4,.
CASSFNPGFQGNEKLFF,TGTGCCAGCAGCTTCAACCCAGGGTTCCAGGGTAATGAAAAACTGTTTTTT,.,TRBV7-9,TRBJ1-4,.
CASSPTGPTDTQYF,TGTGCCAGCAGCCCCACGGGGCCCACAGATACGCAGTATTTT,.,TRBV4-2,TRBJ2-3,.
CASSGTGGRQFF,TGTGCCAGCAGTGGGACAGGGGGGCGGCAGTTCTTC,TRBD1,TRBV6-1,TRBJ2-1,few
CASSRDNSGANVLTF,TGCGCCAGCAGCCGGGACAACTCTGGGGCCAACGTCCTGACTTTC,.,TRBV5-1,TRBJ2-6,few
CASRTSGSREQFF,TGTGCCAGCAGGACTAGCGGGAGCCGGGAGCAGTTCTTC,TRBD2,TRBV27,TRBJ2-1,.
CASSNLGGHEQFF,TGTGCCAGCAGCAACCTGGGAGGGCATGAGCAGTTCTTC,TRBD2,TRBV27,TRBJ2-1,.
CAWSPTGDEQYF,TGTGCCTGGAGTCCAACAGGGGACGAGCAGTACTTC,TRBD1,TRBV30,TRBJ2-7,few
CASNNVGLASDEQFF,TGTGCCAGCAACAACGTAGGCCTCGCATCTGATGAGCAGTTCTTC,.,TRBV6-2/TRBV6-3,TRBJ2-1,.
CASSQLAGRIGEQYF,TGTGCCAGCAGCCAATTAGCGGGGAGGATTGGTGAGCAGTACTTC,TRBD2,TRBV4-2,TRBJ2-7,.
CASSLQGVEKLFF,TGTGCCAGCAGTCTACAGGGGGTTGAAAAACTGTTTTTT,TRBD1,TRBV12-3/TRBV12-4,TRBJ1-4,.
CSARPRPSYDEQFF,TGCAGTGCTAGACCTCGGCCCTCCTACGATGAGCAGTTCTTC,.,TRBV20-1,TRBJ2-1,.
CAWSADRGSSYEQYF,TGTGCCTGGAGTGCCGACAGGGGCTCTTCCTACGAGCAGTACTTC,TRBD1,TRBV30,TRBJ2-7,once
CASSVTGGADQPQHF,TGCGCCAGCAGCGTGACAGGGGGCGCCGATCAGCCCCAGCATTTT,TRBD1,TRBV5-1,TRBJ1-5,.
CASRTTLAGAGAFSYNEQYF,TGTGCCAGCAGAACCACCTTAGCGGGAGCCGGGGCTTTCTCCTACAATGAGCAGTACTTC,TRBD2,TRBV6-1,TRBJ2-7,.
CASSLSGPAPSEQFF,TGTGCCAGCAGCTTATCGGGACCAGCGCCATCTGAGCAGTTCTTC,.,TRBV7-6,TRBJ2-1,.
CASRRGGYTEAFF,TGTGCCAGCAGGAGGGGGGGGTACACTGAAGCTTTCTTT,.,TRBV6-5,TRBJ1-1,.
CSVEGSGCGQYF,TGCAGCGTTGAAGGCTCGGGCTGTGGGCAGTATTTT,.,TRBV29-1,TRBJ2-3,.
CASSVDPTSGFRYEQYF,TGTGCCAGCAGCGTAGACCCCACTAGCGGGTTCCGCTACGAGCAGTACTTC,TRBD2,TRBV9,TRBJ2-7,.
CASSTRQDPMYNEQFF,TGTGCCAGCAGCACGCGACAGGACCCTATGTACAATGAGCAGTTCTTC,.,TRBV9,TRBJ2-1,few
CSADDRARAGEQYF,TGCAGTGCTGATGACAGGGCCCGTGCGGGCGAGCAGTACTTC,TRBD1,TRBV20-1,TRBJ2-7,.
CASKGTGGLGETQYF,TGTGCCAGCAAGGGGACAGGGGGCTTGGGAGAGACCCAGTACTTC,TRBD1,TRBV12-3/TRBV12-4,TRBJ2-5,few
CASSLWREHGETQYF,TGTGCCAGCAGCTTATGGCGGGAGCATGGAGAGACCCAGTACTTC,TRBD2,TRBV7-2,TRBJ2-5,few
CAWSVRDREETQYF,TGTGCCTGGAGTGTACGGGACAGGGAAGAGACCCAGTACTTC,TRBD1,TRBV30,TRBJ2-5,few
CASSFTSGSGEQFF,TGTGCCAGCAGTTTCACTAGCGGGAGTGGTGAGCAGTTCTTC,TRBD2,TRBV12-3/TRBV12-4,TRBJ2-1,few